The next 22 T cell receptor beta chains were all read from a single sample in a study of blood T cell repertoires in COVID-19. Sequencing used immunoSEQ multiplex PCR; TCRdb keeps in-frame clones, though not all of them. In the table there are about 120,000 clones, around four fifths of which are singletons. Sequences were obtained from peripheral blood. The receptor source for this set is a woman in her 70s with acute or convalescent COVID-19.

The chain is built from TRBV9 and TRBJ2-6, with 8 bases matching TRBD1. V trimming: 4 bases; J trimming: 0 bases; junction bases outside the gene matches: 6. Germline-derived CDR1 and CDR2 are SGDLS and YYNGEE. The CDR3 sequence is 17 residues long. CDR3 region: CASSPGQGPSGANVLTF. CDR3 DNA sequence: TGTGCCAGCAGCCCCGGACAGGGCCCCTCTGGGGCCAACGTCCTGACTTTC.

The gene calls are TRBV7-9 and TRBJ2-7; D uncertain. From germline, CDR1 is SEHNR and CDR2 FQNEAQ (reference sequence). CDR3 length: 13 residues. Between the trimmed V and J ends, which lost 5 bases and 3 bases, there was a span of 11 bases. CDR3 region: CASSQPPGYEQYF. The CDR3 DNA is TGTGCCAGCAGCCAACCTCCGGGCTACGAGCAGTACTTC.

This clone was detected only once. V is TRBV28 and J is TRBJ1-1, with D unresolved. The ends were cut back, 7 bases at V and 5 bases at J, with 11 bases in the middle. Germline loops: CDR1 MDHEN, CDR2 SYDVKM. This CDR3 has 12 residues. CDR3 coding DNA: TGTGCCAGCAACGGAGGGATAACTGAAGCTTTCTTT. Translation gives CASNGGITEAFF.

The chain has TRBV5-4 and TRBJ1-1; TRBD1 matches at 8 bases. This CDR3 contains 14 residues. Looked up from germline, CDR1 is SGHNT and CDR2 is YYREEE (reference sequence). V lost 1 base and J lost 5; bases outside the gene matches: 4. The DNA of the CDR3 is TGTGCCAGCAGCTTGAGCCAGGGGGCTACTGAAGCTTTCTTT. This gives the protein CASSLSQGATEAFF.

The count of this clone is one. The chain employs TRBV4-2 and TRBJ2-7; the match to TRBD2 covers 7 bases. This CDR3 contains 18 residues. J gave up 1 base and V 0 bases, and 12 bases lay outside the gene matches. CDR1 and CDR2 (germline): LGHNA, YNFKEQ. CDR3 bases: TGTGCCAGCAGCCAAGATCTGGCTAGCGGACTGATTTCCTACGAGCAGTACTTC. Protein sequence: CASSQDLASGLISYEQYF.

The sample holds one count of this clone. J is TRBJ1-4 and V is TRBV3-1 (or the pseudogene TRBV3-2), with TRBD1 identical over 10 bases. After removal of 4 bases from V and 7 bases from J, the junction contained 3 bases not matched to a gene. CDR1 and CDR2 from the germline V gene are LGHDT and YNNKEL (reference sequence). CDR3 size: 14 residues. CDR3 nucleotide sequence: TGTGCCAGCAGCCCGACAGGGGGCAGTGAAAAACTGTTTTTT. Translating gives CASSPTGGSEKLFF.

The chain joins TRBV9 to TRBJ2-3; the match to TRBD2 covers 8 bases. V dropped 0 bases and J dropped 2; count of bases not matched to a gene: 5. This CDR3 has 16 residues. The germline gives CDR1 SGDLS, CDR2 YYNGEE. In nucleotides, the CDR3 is TGTGCCAGCAGCGTAGGGATAGCGGGATTCACAGATACGCAGTATTTT. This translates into CASSVGIAGFTDTQYF.

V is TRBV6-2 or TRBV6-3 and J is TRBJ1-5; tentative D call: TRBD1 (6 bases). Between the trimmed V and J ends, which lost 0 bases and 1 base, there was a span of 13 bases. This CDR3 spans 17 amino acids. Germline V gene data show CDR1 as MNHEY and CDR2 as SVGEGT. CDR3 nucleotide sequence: TGTGCCAGCAGTTACTCGGGCAGGGGAGTCAGCAATCAGCCCCAGCATTTT. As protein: CASSYSGRGVSNQPQHF.

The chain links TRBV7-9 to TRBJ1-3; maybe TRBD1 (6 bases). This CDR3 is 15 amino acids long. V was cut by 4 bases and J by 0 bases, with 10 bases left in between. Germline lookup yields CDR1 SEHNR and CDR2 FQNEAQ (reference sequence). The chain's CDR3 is CASSWGGFSGNTIYF. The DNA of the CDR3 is TGTGCCAGCAGCTGGGGGGGCTTCTCTGGAAACACCATATATTTT.

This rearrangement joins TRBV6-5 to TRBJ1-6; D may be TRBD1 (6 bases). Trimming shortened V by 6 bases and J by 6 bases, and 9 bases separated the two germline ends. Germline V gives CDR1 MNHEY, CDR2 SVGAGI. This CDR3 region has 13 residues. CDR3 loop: CASRKDSNSPLHF. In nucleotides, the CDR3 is TGTGCCAGCAGGAAGGACAGTAATTCACCCCTCCACTTT.

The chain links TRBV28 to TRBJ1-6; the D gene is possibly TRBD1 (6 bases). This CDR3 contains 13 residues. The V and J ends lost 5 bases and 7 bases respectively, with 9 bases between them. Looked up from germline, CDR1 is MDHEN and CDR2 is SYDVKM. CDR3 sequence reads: CASSVTGNSPLHF. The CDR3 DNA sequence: TGTGCCAGCAGTGTTACAGGGAATTCACCCCTCCACTTT.

DNA for the CDR3: TGTGCCAGCAGGAGGCCTTTAGAGGGCACTGAAGCTTTCTTT. Translation gives CASRRPLEGTEAFF. The chain uses TRBV6-5 and TRBJ1-1; no reliable D call. The V gene lost 6 bases and the J gene lost 4 bases, with 15 bases spanning the gap. This CDR3 is 14 amino acids long. CDR1 is MNHEY, CDR2 SVGAGI, per germline.

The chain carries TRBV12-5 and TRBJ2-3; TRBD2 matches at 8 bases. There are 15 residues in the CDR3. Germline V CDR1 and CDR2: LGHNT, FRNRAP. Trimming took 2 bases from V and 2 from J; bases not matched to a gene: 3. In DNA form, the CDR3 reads TGTGCTAGTGGTTTGTCTAGCGGGCTCACAGATACGCAGTATTTT. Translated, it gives CASGLSSGLTDTQYF.

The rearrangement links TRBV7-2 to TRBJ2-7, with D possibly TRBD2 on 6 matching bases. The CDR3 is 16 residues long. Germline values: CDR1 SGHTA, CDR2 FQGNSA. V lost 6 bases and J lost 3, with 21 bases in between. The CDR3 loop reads CASRRGGVGGDYEQYF. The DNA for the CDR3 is TGTGCCAGCAGGAGGGGAGGTGTGGGGGGAGACTACGAGCAGTACTTC.

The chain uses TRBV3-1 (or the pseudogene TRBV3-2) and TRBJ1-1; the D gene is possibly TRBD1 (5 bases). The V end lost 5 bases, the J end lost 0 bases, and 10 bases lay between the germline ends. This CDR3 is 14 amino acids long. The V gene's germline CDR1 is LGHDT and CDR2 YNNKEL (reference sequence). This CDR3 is CASSITGLNTEAFF. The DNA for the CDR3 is TGTGCCAGCAGCATCACAGGCTTGAACACTGAAGCTTTCTTT.

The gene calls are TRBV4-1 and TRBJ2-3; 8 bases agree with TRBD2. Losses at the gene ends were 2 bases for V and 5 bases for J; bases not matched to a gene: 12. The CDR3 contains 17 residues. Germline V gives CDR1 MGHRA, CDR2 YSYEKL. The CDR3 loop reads CASSQYGGGKIEDTQYF. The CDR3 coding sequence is TGCGCCAGCAGCCAATACGGGGGGGGTAAAATTGAAGATACGCAGTATTTT.

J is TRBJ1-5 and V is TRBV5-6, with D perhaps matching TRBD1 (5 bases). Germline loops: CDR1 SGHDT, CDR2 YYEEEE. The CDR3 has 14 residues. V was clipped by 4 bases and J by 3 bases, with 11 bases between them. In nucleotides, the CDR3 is TGTGCCAGCAGCGCTCCAGGGCCCAATCAGCCCCAGCATTTT. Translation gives CASSAPGPNQPQHF.

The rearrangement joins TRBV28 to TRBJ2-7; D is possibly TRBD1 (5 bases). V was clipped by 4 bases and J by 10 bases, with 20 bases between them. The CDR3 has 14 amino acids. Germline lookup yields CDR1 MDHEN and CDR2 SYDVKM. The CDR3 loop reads CASSSTMTEYFQYF. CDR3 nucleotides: TGTGCCAGCAGTTCTACCATGACAGAGTACTTTCAGTACTTC. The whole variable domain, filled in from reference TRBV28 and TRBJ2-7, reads DVKVTQSSRYLVKRTGEKVFLECVQDMDHENMFWYRQDPGLGLRLIYFSYDVKMKEKGDIPEGYSVSREKKERFSLILESASTNQTSMYLCASSSTMTEYFQYFGPGTRLTVT.

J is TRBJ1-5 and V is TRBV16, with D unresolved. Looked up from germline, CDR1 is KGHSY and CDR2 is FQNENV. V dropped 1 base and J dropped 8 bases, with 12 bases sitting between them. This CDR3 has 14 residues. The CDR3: CASSQLEPLEPQHF. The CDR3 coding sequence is TGTGCCAGCAGCCAATTGGAGCCCCTTGAGCCCCAGCATTTT.

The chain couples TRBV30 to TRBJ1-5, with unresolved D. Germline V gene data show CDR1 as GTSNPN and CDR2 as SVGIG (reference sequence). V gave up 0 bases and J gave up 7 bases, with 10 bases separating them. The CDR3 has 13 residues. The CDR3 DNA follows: TGTGCCTGGAGTGTTGGGGAGGGCCAGCCCCAGCATTTT. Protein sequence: CAWSVGEGQPQHF.

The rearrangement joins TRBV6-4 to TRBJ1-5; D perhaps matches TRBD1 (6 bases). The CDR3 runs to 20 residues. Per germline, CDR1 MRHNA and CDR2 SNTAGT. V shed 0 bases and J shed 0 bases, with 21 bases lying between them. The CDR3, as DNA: TGTGCCAGCAGTGACTCGGTAGGGATGTACAGGGTTTATAGCAATCAGCCCCAGCATTTT. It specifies CASSDSVGMYRVYSNQPQHF.

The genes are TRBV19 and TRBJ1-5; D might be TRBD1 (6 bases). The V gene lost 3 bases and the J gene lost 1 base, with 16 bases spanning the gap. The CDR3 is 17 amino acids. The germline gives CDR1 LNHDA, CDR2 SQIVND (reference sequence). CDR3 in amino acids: CASSIQGTGISNQPQHF. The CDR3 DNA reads TGTGCCAGTAGTATCCAGGGGACGGGAATAAGCAATCAGCCCCAGCATTTT. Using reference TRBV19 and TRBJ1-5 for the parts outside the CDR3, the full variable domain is DGGITQSPKYLFRKEGQNVTLSCEQNLNHDAMYWYRQDPGQGLRLIYYSQIVNDFQKGDIAEGYSVSREKKESFPLTVTSAQKNPTAFYLCASSIQGTGISNQPQHFGDGTRLSIL.